The table lists the clone carrying this T cell receptor beta chain with a few counts. Its antigen is unknown. This sample was included in a study of CD4 T cells in relation to SARS-CoV-2 and coronaviruses. Study details: The negative reference was HIV-1 Nef peptide pool or peptide-free culture. Study-wide results and caveats: In roughly 60% of donors, memory CD4+ clonotypes crossrecognized SARS-CoV-2 and at least one common cold coronavirus spike.

From germline, CDR1 is ENHRY and CDR2 SYGVKD. The ends lost 5 bases at V and 3 bases at J; junction bases unmatched: 4. The length of the CDR3 is 14 residues. The unexposed donors gave CD4+ T cells in about 2011-2018, prior to COVID-19. After about ten days of culture, CD4+ T cells were isolated. As cell numbers allowed, unexposed-donor CD4+ T cells faced SARS-CoV-2 S/N and four cold-coronavirus spikes. Only in-frame clones appear in the TCRdb table, and some are missing; sequencing was by immunoSEQ multiplex PCR. The repertoire holds more than 20,000 clones, about three quarters seen once, with around 17% in the top ten.

The sequence was collected from a human donor in good health. The V call is TRBV10-3, the J call TRBJ2-7; 10 bases fit TRBD2. Sequencing was carried out using CD4+ T cells from PBMCs, cultured in vitro. The CDR3 region is CAISLAGDYYEQYF. CDR3 nucleotide sequence: TGTGCCATCAGTCTAGCGGGAGACTACTACGAGCAGTACTTC.